Presented here are 17 T cell receptor beta chains from one specimen sequenced in a study of CD8 T cells in Susac syndrome. cDNA came from around 0.54 to 1 ug RNA primed by random hexamers. TCRdb fed the immunoSEQ multiplex PCR reads into MiXCR, producing one record per CDR3 protein. Here the sample spans 20,000 to 25,000 distinct CDR3 sequences, about 92% being singletons. The sample comprised CD8+ T cells from PBMCs. The receptor set was obtained from a human donor in good health.

V gene TRBV4-3 combines with J gene TRBJ1-4; 9 bases align to TRBD1. The CDR3 is 16 residues long. Germline V gene lookup returns CDR1 LGHNA and CDR2 YSLEER. The V gene end was trimmed by 1 base and the J gene end by 5 bases; junction bases not matched to a gene: 5. CDR3 region: CASSQAGTGLNEKLFF. The CDR3 region has the DNA TGCGCCAGCAGCCAAGCCGGGACAGGGCTGAATGAAAAACTGTTTTTT.

The chain couples TRBV19 to TRBJ2-5, with 9 bases fitting TRBD1. The CDR3 has 15 residues. CDR1 is LNHDA and CDR2 is SQIVND in the germline V gene (reference sequence). V lost 1 base and J lost 5; bases outside the gene matches: 5. The CDR3 region is CASSIGGTGSETQYF. CDR3 coding DNA: TGTGCCAGTAGTATAGGGGGGACAGGGAGTGAGACCCAGTACTTC. Using reference TRBV19 and TRBJ2-5 for the parts outside the CDR3, the full variable domain is DGGITQSPKYLFRKEGQNVTLSCEQNLNHDAMYWYRQDPGQGLRLIYYSQIVNDFQKGDIAEGYSVSREKKESFPLTVTSAQKNPTAFYLCASSIGGTGSETQYFGPGTRLLVL.

This chain joins TRBV2 and TRBJ1-1, with 7 positions matching TRBD1. Germline values: CDR1 SNHLY, CDR2 FYNNEI. This CDR3 spans 15 amino acids. After removal of 3 bases from V and 1 base from J, the junction contained 5 bases not matched to a gene. CDR3 sequence: CASSETGFRNTEAFF. In nucleotides, the CDR3 is TGTGCCAGCAGTGAGACAGGGTTTAGGAACACTGAAGCTTTCTTT.

This chain connects TRBV7-8 to TRBJ1-1, with 10 bases identical to TRBD1. Germline lookup yields CDR1 SGHVS and CDR2 FQNEAQ. The CDR3 contains 16 residues. V was clipped by 2 bases and J by 3 bases; unmatched bases: 6. Written as DNA, the CDR3 is TGTGCCAGCAGCTTACCCTCGGACAGGGGGGACACTGAAGCTTTCTTT. It codes for CASSLPSDRGDTEAFF.

V gene TRBV7-2 combines with J gene TRBJ1-5; D gene ambiguous. The CDR3 length is 13 residues. V was pared by 3 bases and J by 6 bases, with 9 bases between. CDR1 and CDR2 from the germline V gene are SGHTA and FQGNSA. The CDR3 DNA reads as TGTGCCAGCAGCTTTGACGTGGGTCAGCCCCAGCATTTT. Its protein product is CASSFDVGQPQHF. Looking up the rest from reference TRBV7-2 and TRBJ1-5 gives the full variable domain: GAGVSQSPSNKVTEKGKDVELRCDPISGHTALYWYRQSLGQGLEFLIYFQGNSAPDKSGLPSDRFSAERTGGSVSTLTIQRTQQEDSAVYLCASSFDVGQPQHFGDGTRLSIL.

The V call is TRBV11-2, the J call TRBJ2-7; possibly TRBD1 or TRBD2 for D (6 bases each). The CDR3 contains 17 residues. Germline CDR1 SGHAT, CDR2 FQNNGV. The V end was cut by 8 bases, the J end by 7 bases, with 30 bases between. The CDR3 reads CASSLAPSGTRGLEQYF. The CDR3 DNA is TGTGCCAGCTCTCTTGCGCCTTCCGGGACACGGGGGCTTGAGCAGTACTTC.

The chain uses TRBV5-1 and TRBJ1-3; D is ambiguous. This CDR3 is built from 13 residues. V was pared by 0 bases and J by 4 bases, with 5 bases between. Germline loops: CDR1 SGHRS, CDR2 YFSETQ. The CDR3 protein is CASSLDLGNTIYF. The CDR3 DNA reads as TGCGCCAGCAGCTTGGACCTCGGAAACACCATATATTTT.

The V and J genes are TRBV4-3 and TRBJ2-6, with D uncertain. The germline gives CDR1 LGHNA, CDR2 YSLEER. This CDR3 comprises 16 residues. The ends were cut back, 4 bases at V and 1 base at J, with 11 bases in the middle. The CDR3 nucleotides read TGCGCCAGCAGCCCGTCGTCGGTTTCTGGGGCCAACGTCCTGACTTTC. Its translation is CASSPSSVSGANVLTF.

The chain combines TRBV5-5 with TRBJ2-1, with TRBD1 matching over 7 bases. The CDR3 contains 14 residues. Germline CDR1 is SGHKS and CDR2 is YYEKEE (reference sequence). Trimming took 4 bases from V and 4 from J; bases not matched to a gene: 5. CDR3 loop: CASSPSRGYNEQFF. The DNA for the CDR3 is TGTGCCAGCAGCCCCAGCAGGGGGTACAATGAGCAGTTCTTC.

The J gene is TRBJ2-7, the V gene TRBV27, with D possibly TRBD2 on 5 matching bases. Germline V lookup: CDR1 MNHEY, CDR2 SMNVEV (reference sequence). With 2 bases removed from V and 9 bases from J, the gap between germline ends came to 20 bases. The CDR3 covers 15 residues. The CDR3 DNA reads TGTGCCAGCAGTTTAGGGCCCTCAAGTGCCCGGGGGCAGTACTTC. This encodes CASSLGPSSARGQYF.

The rearrangement uses TRBV20-1 and TRBJ1-3; D is uncertain. Trimming removed 3 bases at V and 0 bases at J, with 9 bases between. Germline V gene sequence: CDR1 DFQATT, CDR2 SNEGSKA (reference sequence). CDR3 length: 14 amino acids. This chain's CDR3 is CSARDRSSGNTIYF. The CDR3, as DNA: TGCAGTGCTAGGGATAGAAGCTCTGGAAACACCATATATTTT.

CDR3 sequence reads: CASSLRPIPPYNEQFF. The CDR3 DNA follows: TGTGCCAGCAGCCTCCGACCCATACCTCCCTACAATGAGCAGTTCTTC. The chain has TRBV7-9 and TRBJ2-1; D is unclear. V was trimmed by 5 bases and J by 2 bases, leaving 16 bases between them. CDR1 is SEHNR, CDR2 FQNEAQ, per germline (reference sequence). This CDR3 has 16 residues.

J is TRBJ1-1 and V is TRBV4-3; D not certain. Germline V lookup: CDR1 LGHNA, CDR2 YSLEER. The length of the CDR3 is 15 residues. V was cut by 0 bases and J by 3 bases, with 11 bases left in between. The CDR3 spells CASSQDKAVYTEAFF. The CDR3 DNA is TGCGCCAGCAGCCAAGATAAGGCAGTGTACACTGAAGCTTTCTTT.

The chain carries TRBV27 and TRBJ1-1, with D perhaps TRBD1 (6 bases). Trimming removed 5 bases at V and 4 bases at J, with 11 bases between. CDR1 is MNHEY and CDR2 is SMNVEV in the germline V gene (reference sequence). This CDR3 has 13 amino acids. This CDR3 is CASSIGGRTEAFF. The CDR3, as DNA: TGTGCCAGCAGTATAGGGGGTCGCACTGAAGCTTTCTTT.

Only one count was recorded for this clonotype. This rearrangement joins TRBV7-9 to TRBJ1-3, with D possibly matching TRBD1 (5 bases). Deletions cut 3 bases from V and 0 bases from J, with 6 bases between. The CDR3 consists of 14 residues. Per germline, CDR1 SEHNR and CDR2 FQNEAQ (reference sequence). CDR3 sequence: CASSFTGSGNTIYF. The CDR3 DNA reads as TGTGCCAGCAGCTTCACAGGCTCTGGAAACACCATATATTTT.

This chain uses TRBV19 with TRBJ1-1; D unclear. This CDR3 spans 13 amino acids. V lost 6 bases and J 0 bases, leaving 8 bases between the germline ends. Germline V gene lookup returns CDR1 LNHDA and CDR2 SQIVND (reference sequence). The CDR3 loop is CASSLIMNTEAFF. CDR3 nucleotide sequence: TGTGCCAGTAGCCTAATTATGAACACTGAAGCTTTCTTT.

Points on this clonotype: A read error is likely, as this CDR3 ends without the conserved phenylalanine or tryptophan. This chain joins TRBV4-3 and TRBJ2-7; 7 nucleotides match TRBD2. The length of the CDR3 is 15 residues. Unmatched junction bases numbered 3, after V lost 1 base and J lost 0 bases. The germline V gene encodes CDR1 LGHNA and CDR2 YSLEER. For the CDR3, the DNA is TGCGCCAGCAGCCAAGCGGGGGGACGCTCCTACGAGCAGTACTTG. As protein: CASSQAGGRSYEQYL.